This TCR beta chain was found in a study of identical twins. The germline V gene encodes CDR1 MNHNS and CDR2 SASEGT. The length of the CDR3 is 14 residues. J gave up 4 bases and V 11 bases, and 11 bases lay outside the gene matches. Study-level results: The abundant beta clonotypes from cord blood had fewer insertions, and memory repertoires had none of this.

Turning to this clonotype: What it recognizes is unknown.

TCRdb reprocessed the 5' RACE reads via MiXCR and lists one record per CDR3 protein. The repertoire holds just over 450,000 distinct CDR3 sequences, with approximately 15% as singletons. These data are also associated with another study on yellow fever vaccine responses in identical twins.

The receptor was derived from a woman in her late teens or twenties in good health. V is TRBV6-1 and J is TRBJ2-5, with TRBD2 matching over 9 bases. Input material: CD4+ T cells sorted from blood. DNA for the CDR3: TGTGCCGGTAGACGCGGGAGGGCCGGAGAGACCCAGTACTTC. It translates to CAGRRGRAGETQYF.